The 12 T cell receptor beta chains below come from one sample, sequenced in a study of monozygotic twins with inflammatory bowel disease (dated by TCRdb to the late 2010s). The library was produced with 5' RACE. Instrument on record: Illumina HiSeq 2500. After the reads were reprocessed by TCRdb, one entry was made per CDR3 protein sequence, with no DNA. The sample's records list approximately 340,000 distinct CDR3 sequences. The ten largest clones add up to under 2.5% of the sample. The material sequenced was blood. The receptors stem from a human donor with ulcerative colitis or Crohn's disease, or a healthy co-twin of an affected twin (not recorded which).

V gene TRBV11-3 combines with J gene TRBJ2-2. There are 14 residues in the CDR3. Germline CDR1 reads SGHNT; CDR2 reads YENEEA. This CDR3 is CASTITHNTGELFF.

The rearrangement joins TRBV12-3 or TRBV12-4 to TRBJ2-2; checking the TCRdb D call of TRBD1 is not possible without DNA. CDR3 length equals 13 residues. The CDR3 here is CASSSRGGGELFF.

The gene calls are TRBV28 and TRBJ1-1; TCRdb's D call, TRBD1, is unchecked because there is no DNA. Germline CDR1 and CDR2: MDHEN and SYDVKM. The CDR3 covers 14 residues. The CDR3 here is CASSAHRGRTEAFF.

The rearrangement links TRBV5-1 to TRBJ2-2; TCRdb's D call, TRBD2, is unchecked because there is no DNA. This CDR3 spans 16 amino acids. Germline CDR1 reads SGHRS; CDR2 reads YFSETQ. CDR3 loop: CASSYETSGNTGELFF. Complete variable domain (other parts from reference TRBV5-1 and TRBJ2-2): KAGVTQTPRYLIKTRGQQVTLSCSPISGHRSVSWYQQTPGQGLQFLFEYFSETQRNKGNFPGRFSGRQFSNSRSEMNVSTLELGDSALYLCASSYETSGNTGELFFGEGSRLTVL.

The J gene is TRBJ1-2, the V gene TRBV5-1; lacking DNA, the TRBD1 call made by TCRdb goes unchecked. Germline assignment: CDR1 SGHRS and CDR2 YFSETQ. The CDR3 covers 14 residues. CDR3 protein: CASSLTTGNYGYTF. Full variable domain (outside the CDR3, taken from reference TRBV5-1 and TRBJ1-2): KAGVTQTPRYLIKTRGQQVTLSCSPISGHRSVSWYQQTPGQGLQFLFEYFSETQRNKGNFPGRFSGRQFSNSRSEMNVSTLELGDSALYLCASSLTTGNYGYTFGSGTRLTVV.

The gene calls are TRBV29-1 and TRBJ1-2; TCRdb calls TRBD1, which cannot be checked without DNA. The CDR3 length is 12 residues. Per germline, CDR1 SQVTM and CDR2 ANQGSEA. CDR3 region: CSVWGQGGGYTF.

This rearrangement joins TRBV5-1 to TRBJ2-7. The CDR3 runs 12 residues. CDR1 and CDR2 from the germline V gene are SGHRS and YFSETQ. CDR3 amino acids: CASSLTPYEQYF.

This chain joins TRBV5-1 and TRBJ1-1; TCRdb indicates TRBD1, and absent DNA this call remains unverified. Germline V gene lookup returns CDR1 SGHRS and CDR2 YFSETQ. This CDR3 is 14 amino acids long. This chain's CDR3 is CASRVVPGNTEAFF. The complete variable domain, with remaining parts taken from reference TRBV5-1 and TRBJ1-1, reads KAGVTQTPRYLIKTRGQQVTLSCSPISGHRSVSWYQQTPGQGLQFLFEYFSETQRNKGNFPGRFSGRQFSNSRSEMNVSTLELGDSALYLCASRVVPGNTEAFFGQGTRLTVV.

The chain combines TRBV20-1 with TRBJ2-4; with no DNA, the TCRdb D assignment of TRBD1 cannot be verified. CDR1 is DFQATT and CDR2 is SNEGSKA in the germline V gene (reference sequence). There are 19 residues in the CDR3. This CDR3 is CSARVGAQKNRLPKNIQYF.

The chain employs TRBV9 and TRBJ1-5. This CDR3 has 14 residues. Germline V gene sequence: CDR1 SGDLS, CDR2 YYNGEE. The CDR3 protein is CASSVDNSNHPQHF.

This sequence joins TRBV20-1 and TRBJ2-7. Germline lookup yields CDR1 DFQATT and CDR2 SNEGSKA (reference sequence). The CDR3 totals 15 residues. CDR3 sequence reads: CSARVASRIPSEQYF.

This sequence joins TRBV2 and TRBJ2-3; TCRdb picks TRBD2, but there is no DNA to check that call. The CDR3 is made up of 13 amino acids. Germline loops: CDR1 SNHLY, CDR2 FYNNEI. The CDR3 here is CASSPRAVDTQYF. The whole variable domain, remainder taken from reference TRBV2 and TRBJ2-3, is EPEVTQTPSHQVTQMGQEVILRCVPISNHLYFYWYRQILGQKVEFLVSFYNNEISEKSEIFDDQFSVERPDGSNFTLKIRSTKLEDSAMYFCASSPRAVDTQYFGPGTRLTVL.